This T cell receptor (beta chain) was obtained from a study of cytomegalovirus exposure and HLA in healthy donors. The table came from immunoSEQ multiplex PCR; TCRdb's copy has only in-frame clones and leaves some out. The sample records some 120,000 clones, roughly nine tenths being singletons. Study-wide results and caveats: Cytomegalovirus-associated TCR beta chains were listed, numbering some 170.

Germline lookup yields CDR1 MNHNS and CDR2 SASEGT. V lost 5 bases to trimming and J lost 1 base, with 9 bases between them. The CDR3 length is 15 residues. Separate from the approximately 650-subject first cohort, the approximately 120-subject validation cohort was the one that the donors belonged to. About this clone itself: What it binds is unknown.

The sequencing sample was made of PBMCs. The origin of this receptor is a woman between 18 and 30 years old in good health and CMV-seronegative. The gene calls are TRBV6-1 and TRBJ2-6; D not certain. The CDR3 loop reads CASSLSRSGANVLTF. The DNA for the CDR3 is TGTGCCAGCAGTTTAAGCAGGTCTGGGGCCAACGTCCTGACTTTC.